This passage covers 29 T cell receptor beta chains from one sample sequenced in a study of blood T cell repertoires in COVID-19. The assay was immunoSEQ multiplex PCR, and TCRdb's table has in-frame clones only and misses some. The table has more than 120,000 clones, approximately 84% seen once. The sequencing sample was made of PBMCs or T cells enriched from blood (not recorded which). All receptors come from a man between 45 and 60 years old in a cohort exposed to, infected with or recovered from COVID-19 (not recorded which).

The chain uses TRBV5-5 and TRBJ1-4; D possibly corresponds to TRBD1 (5 bases). Germline V gene sequence: CDR1 SGHKS, CDR2 YYEKEE (reference sequence). V lost 2 bases, J lost 9 bases, and 14 bases lay in between. The CDR3 extends over 14 amino acids. CDR3 sequence: CASSLEGSGKKLFF. The CDR3 DNA follows: TGTGCCAGCAGCTTAGAGGGGAGCGGGAAAAAACTGTTTTTT. Filled out from reference TRBV5-5 and TRBJ1-4, the complete variable domain reads DAGVTQSPTHLIKTRGQQVTLRCSPISGHKSVSWYQQVLGQGPQFIFQYYEKEERGRGNFPDRFSARQFPNYSSELNVNALLLGDSALYLCASSLEGSGKKLFFGSGTQLSVL.

This chain uses TRBV5-1 with TRBJ2-7; TRBD2 matches at 7 bases. The germline V gene has CDR1 SGHRS and CDR2 YFSETQ. With 2 bases clipped from V and 4 bases from J, the junction kept 3 bases outside the gene matches. The CDR3 has 13 amino acids. CDR3 residues: CASSLAGPYEQYF. DNA for the CDR3: TGCGCCAGCAGCTTAGCGGGGCCTTACGAGCAGTACTTC.

This clone is a singleton in its sample. This chain connects TRBV5-5 to TRBJ2-7; 9 bases are shared with TRBD1. Germline CDR1 reads SGHKS; CDR2 reads YYEKEE (reference sequence). Losses at the gene ends were 4 bases for V and 1 base for J; bases not matched to a gene: 3. The CDR3 spans 14 residues. CDR3 DNA: TGTGCCAGCAGCACCGGGACAGGGTCCTACGAGCAGTACTTC. This gives the protein CASSTGTGSYEQYF. The entire variable domain, with the rest obtained from reference TRBV5-5 and TRBJ2-7, is as follows: DAGVTQSPTHLIKTRGQQVTLRCSPISGHKSVSWYQQVLGQGPQFIFQYYEKEERGRGNFPDRFSARQFPNYSSELNVNALLLGDSALYLCASSTGTGSYEQYFGPGTRLTVT.

V and J are TRBV24-1 and TRBJ1-2, with D possibly matching TRBD1 (5 bases). The CDR3 has 11 amino acids. The germline V gene encodes CDR1 KGHDR and CDR2 SFDVKD. With 7 bases removed from V and 5 bases from J, the gap between germline ends came to 7 bases. The CDR3 DNA reads as TGTGCCACCAGCCAGGGTTATGGCTACACCTTC. It yields the protein CATSQGYGYTF.

V is TRBV7-9 and J is TRBJ2-1, with D unresolved. Germline V CDR1 and CDR2: SEHNR, FQNEAQ (reference sequence). V shed 7 bases and J shed 8 bases, with 12 bases lying between them. The CDR3 loop spans 12 amino acids. CDR3 sequence: CASTLQVHEQFF. The CDR3 region has the DNA TGTGCCAGCACCCTCCAGGTCCATGAGCAGTTCTTC.

V and J are TRBV7-2 and TRBJ1-1, with a tentative D call TRBD1 (5 bases). The CDR3 has 15 residues. Germline assignment: CDR1 SGHTA and CDR2 FQGNSA. The V and J ends lost 2 bases and 4 bases respectively, with 14 bases between them. The CDR3 region has the DNA TGTGCCAGCAGCTTAAATTATCGGGGGTCCACTGAAGCTTTCTTT. Translation gives CASSLNYRGSTEAFF. Full variable domain (missing parts from reference TRBV7-2 and TRBJ1-1): GAGVSQSPSNKVTEKGKDVELRCDPISGHTALYWYRQSLGQGLEFLIYFQGNSAPDKSGLPSDRFSAERTGGSVSTLTIQRTQQEDSAVYLCASSLNYRGSTEAFFGQGTRLTVV.

This clone was found once. This chain connects TRBV28 to TRBJ2-1, with D tentatively TRBD2 (6 bases). The CDR3 extends over 12 amino acids. Germline CDR1 MDHEN, CDR2 SYDVKM. V lost 5 bases, J lost 10 bases, and 12 bases lay in between. The CDR3 here is CASSLPGGEQFF. The CDR3, as DNA: TGTGCCAGCAGTCTCCCTGGGGGGGAGCAGTTCTTC.

The V and J genes are TRBV27 and TRBJ2-7; 9 nucleotides agree with TRBD2. V dropped 5 bases and J dropped 10; count of bases not matched to a gene: 9. The CDR3 loop spans 13 amino acids. Germline V gene lookup returns CDR1 MNHEY and CDR2 SMNVEV (reference sequence). The CDR3 bases are TGTGCCAGCAGTATCGGTTCTAGCGGGGCACAGTACTTC. It codes for CASSIGSSGAQYF.

The chain is built from TRBV15 and TRBJ2-3; TRBD2 aligns across 7 bases. The V gene end was trimmed by 1 base and the J gene end by 2 bases; junction bases not matched to a gene: 6. CDR3 length: 16 amino acids. Germline V CDR1 and CDR2: LNHNV, YYDKDF (reference sequence). The CDR3 DNA reads as TGTGCCACCAGCAGAGGAGAAGCGGGGACCACAGATACGCAGTATTTT. It specifies CATSRGEAGTTDTQYF.

This chain links TRBV11-3 with TRBJ1-1, with unresolved D. Germline assignment: CDR1 SGHNT and CDR2 YENEEA. This CDR3 has 13 amino acids. The V end lost 0 bases, the J end lost 3 bases, and 5 bases lay between the germline ends. CDR3 amino acids: CASSLELDTEAFF. The CDR3, as DNA: TGTGCCAGCAGCTTAGAACTGGACACTGAAGCTTTCTTT.

This clone has just one count. The CDR3 loop reads CASSRPGLAAYEQYF. The CDR3 DNA reads as TGTGCCAGTAGTAGGCCGGGACTAGCGGCCTACGAGCAGTACTTC. This chain joins TRBV19 and TRBJ2-7; 11 bases agree with TRBD2. Germline assignment: CDR1 LNHDA and CDR2 SQIVND (reference sequence). J lost 2 bases, V lost 4 bases, and 4 bases had no gene match. The CDR3 is made up of 15 amino acids.

The rearrangement links TRBV4-3 to TRBJ2-1, with 10 bases identical to TRBD2. There are 16 residues in the CDR3. The V segment lost 1 base and the J segment 8 bases; nucleotides outside the gene matches: 8. CDR1 is LGHNA, CDR2 YSLEER, per germline. The CDR3 sequence: CASSQGSSGGSDEQFF. CDR3 nucleotide sequence: TGCGCCAGCAGCCAAGGGTCTAGCGGGGGCTCTGATGAGCAGTTCTTC.

The chain is built from TRBV19 and TRBJ2-3, with 8 bases fitting TRBD2. Germline V gene data show CDR1 as LNHDA and CDR2 as SQIVND (reference sequence). The length of the CDR3 is 16 residues. After removal of 5 bases from V and 1 base from J, the junction contained 8 bases not matched to a gene. CDR3: CASSVSPTSGTDTQYF. CDR3 bases: TGTGCCAGTAGTGTATCCCCGACTAGCGGCACAGATACGCAGTATTTT.

The rearrangement joins TRBV2 to TRBJ2-3; the D gene is possibly TRBD1 (6 bases). CDR3 length: 13 amino acids. The V and J ends lost 7 bases and 3 bases respectively, with 11 bases between them. The germline gives CDR1 SNHLY, CDR2 FYNNEI. In DNA form, the CDR3 reads TGTGCCAGCAAGGCAGGGGTGACAGATACGCAGTATTTT. Protein product: CASKAGVTDTQYF.

V is TRBV4-3 and J is TRBJ1-1; 8 bases agree with TRBD1. This CDR3 comprises 14 residues. Germline V gives CDR1 LGHNA, CDR2 YSLEER. V gave up 3 bases and J gave up 3 bases; unmatched junction bases: 3. Here the CDR3 reads CASSQDRAHTEAFF. The CDR3 coding sequence is TGCGCCAGCAGCCAGGACAGGGCCCACACTGAAGCTTTCTTT.

V usage is TRBV28 and J usage is TRBJ2-7; 9 positions match TRBD2. This CDR3 comprises 15 residues. Unmatched junction bases numbered 4, after V lost 2 bases and J lost 2 bases. The germline V gene has CDR1 MDHEN and CDR2 SYDVKM. The CDR3 bases are TGTGCCAGCAGTTTAAGACTAGCGGATACCTACGAGCAGTACTTC. Translation gives CASSLRLADTYEQYF.

The chain links TRBV14 to TRBJ2-1; D not resolved. CDR1 and CDR2 from the germline V gene are SGHDN and FVKESK. CDR3 length equals 13 residues. The V end was cut by 0 bases, the J end by 10 bases, with 10 bases between. The CDR3 region is CASSQDIRQEQFF. The CDR3 bases are TGTGCCAGCAGCCAAGATATTAGACAAGAGCAGTTCTTC.

This clone has only a few counts. The chain recombines TRBV6-5 with TRBJ1-1, with D unclear. The germline CDR1 and CDR2 sequences are MNHEY and SVGAGI. V was trimmed by 6 bases and J by 1 base, leaving 9 bases between them. The length of the CDR3 is 13 residues. The CDR3 loop reads CASSLDKNTEAFF. The CDR3, as DNA: TGTGCCAGCAGCCTCGACAAGAACACTGAAGCTTTCTTT.

This chain uses TRBV10-3 with TRBJ1-4; possibly TRBD1 for D (5 bases). The CDR3 spans 14 residues. Trimming removed 4 bases at V and 5 bases at J, with 11 bases between. Per the germline V gene, CDR1 is ENHRY and CDR2 is SYGVKD. The CDR3 coding sequence is TGTGCCATCAGTGGCGCAGGGAAGAATGAAAAACTGTTTTTT. Translation gives CAISGAGKNEKLFF.

The V call is TRBV5-5, the J call TRBJ2-2; 9 positions agree with TRBD2. Germline lookup yields CDR1 SGHKS and CDR2 YYEKEE (reference sequence). This CDR3 has 14 residues. The V gene end was trimmed by 5 bases and the J gene end by 6 bases; junction bases not matched to a gene: 5. DNA for the CDR3: TGTGCCAGCAGTCGGACTAGCGCCCCCGGGGAGCTGTTTTTT. Protein: CASSRTSAPGELFF.

This clone was found once. The chain recombines TRBV3-1 (or the pseudogene TRBV3-2) with TRBJ2-4, with a possible D match to TRBD1 (5 bases). Trimming removed 6 bases at V and 1 base at J, with 13 bases between. Looked up from germline, CDR1 is LGHDT and CDR2 is YNNKEL (reference sequence). The CDR3 has 15 amino acids. The CDR3 coding sequence is TGTGCCAGCAGTATAGGGGCAGGGGCCAAAAACATTCAGTACTTC. It yields the protein CASSIGAGAKNIQYF.

Remarks on this clone: This specimen includes other DNA sequences encoding the same CDR3. The rearrangement uses TRBV27 and TRBJ1-5; D ambiguous. V lost 3 bases, J lost 1 base, and 7 bases lay in between. The germline gives CDR1 MNHEY, CDR2 SMNVEV (reference sequence). The CDR3 extends over 14 amino acids. CDR3: CASSFRGSNQPQHF. The CDR3, as DNA: TGTGCCAGCAGTTTCCGAGGGAGCAATCAGCCCCAGCATTTT.

This chain joins TRBV7-2 and TRBJ1-1; D not certain. V lost 2 bases to trimming and J lost 3 bases, with 13 bases between them. The CDR3 consists of 15 residues. CDR1 and CDR2 from the germline V gene are SGHTA and FQGNSA. The CDR3 here is CASSLPLYGDTEAFF. The CDR3 DNA reads TGTGCCAGCAGCTTACCACTTTACGGAGACACTGAAGCTTTCTTT.

This CDR3 is CASSSTDTGELFF. Here the CDR3 DNA reads TGTGCCAGCAGCTCCACAGACACCGGGGAGCTGTTTTTT. The chain carries TRBV7-2 and TRBJ2-2; the D is unclear. The CDR3 runs 13 residues. Deletions cut 4 bases from V and 3 bases from J, with 6 bases between. Germline CDR1 and CDR2: SGHTA and FQGNSA.

This clone is labeled medium-sized. This rearrangement joins TRBV29-1 to TRBJ2-7, with D possibly matching TRBD1 (6 bases). Trimming pared 6 bases from V and 3 bases from J, leaving 18 bases between. This CDR3 region has 14 residues. Germline V gene data show CDR1 as SQVTM and CDR2 as ANQGSEA. The CDR3 loop is CSVLDRGSDYEQYF. The CDR3 region has the DNA TGCAGCGTACTGGACAGAGGGTCCGACTACGAGCAGTACTTC.

This chain connects TRBV2 to TRBJ1-5, with 7 nucleotides matching TRBD1. Germline-derived CDR1 and CDR2 are SNHLY and FYNNEI. V was pared by 4 bases and J by 2 bases, with 5 bases of the junction left unmatched. CDR3 length equals 15 residues. CDR3 sequence: CASSGDRVGNQPQHF. As DNA, the CDR3 is TGTGCCAGCAGTGGAGACAGGGTCGGCAATCAGCCCCAGCATTTT.

The chain joins TRBV3-1 (or the pseudogene TRBV3-2) to TRBJ1-6; perhaps TRBD1 as D (6 bases). This CDR3 region has 16 residues. Germline CDR1 is LGHDT and CDR2 is YNNKEL (reference sequence). V was clipped by 3 bases and J by 8 bases, with 17 bases between them. The CDR3 bases are TGTGCCAGCAGCCAGGCCGGGACATCCAGTCATTCACCCCTCCACTTT. Its translation is CASSQAGTSSHSPLHF.

J is TRBJ2-2 and V is TRBV29-1, with 11 nucleotides matching TRBD1. Germline CDR1 and CDR2: SQVTM and ANQGSEA. The CDR3 covers 13 residues. With V trimmed by 6 bases and J by 5 bases, 2 bases remained unmatched. In DNA, the CDR3 is TGCAGCGTCGGGACAGGGGGAACCGGGGAGCTGTTTTTT. Its protein product is CSVGTGGTGELFF.

The gene calls are TRBV19 and TRBJ1-5; TRBD1 is a possible D gene (5 bases). V was trimmed by 7 bases and J by 2 bases, leaving 27 bases between them. This CDR3 comprises 19 residues. CDR1 is LNHDA and CDR2 is SQIVND in the germline V gene (reference sequence). Written as DNA, the CDR3 is TGTGCCAGTACCAACGACCGGGACGGAATTGGAGGGGGCAATCAGCCCCAGCATTTT. Translation: CASTNDRDGIGGGNQPQHF.